The T cell receptor beta chain described here comes from a study of T-cell reconstitution after alpha-beta-depleted transplantation in children. Library preparation (for TCRbeta) was performed with unique molecular identifiers. TCRdb reprocessed the PCR reads via MiXCR and lists one record per CDR3 protein. Of around 400,000 distinct CDR3 sequences in the sample, approximately 11% were seen once. In this sample, this clonotype turned up many times. This receptor was identified in a human donor who donated a stem cell graft to a child with acute myeloid leukemia. Sequencing used PBMCs from the stem cell graft donor, obtained from the stem cell graft.

The CDR3 DNA reads TGTGCCAGCAGCCAAGATTTAGGGTTTGACAATGAGCAGTTCTTC. Translated, it gives CASSQDLGFDNEQFF. This chain joins TRBV14 and TRBJ2-1; no clear D gene. Germline V gene sequence: CDR1 SGHDN, CDR2 FVKESK. The germline V and J ends were trimmed by 0 bases and 5 bases, with 11 bases remaining between them. The CDR3 is 15 residues long.